This is a list of T cell receptor beta chains from one sample in a study of T cell changes during pregnancy in multiple sclerosis. Clones were sequenced by immunoSEQ multiplex PCR, and TCRdb holds only the in-frame ones, with some missing. The table has under 50,000 clones, 85% to 95% seen once. The sample in question was CD8+ T cells from peripheral blood mononuclear cells, obtained after pregnancy. Receptors originate from a female donor with multiple sclerosis, enrolled in a pregnancy study. The CDR3 runs from the conserved cysteine through the conserved F or W. The D gene is left open where the match is weak. Size values are once, few and many counts, or a class for expanded clones, and some rows have none.

j_call,d_call,v_call,clone_size,cdr3_aa,cdr3_nt
TRBJ2-7,TRBD2,TRBV6-5,NA,CASSFGLAGGYEQYF,TGTGCCAGCAGTTTCGGACTAGCGGGAGGCTACGAGCAGTACTTC
TRBJ1-1,TRBD1,TRBV4-1,medium-sized,CASSRDRGHTEAFF,TGCGCCAGCAGCCGTGACAGGGGACATACTGAAGCTTTCTTT
TRBJ2-7,NA,TRBV2,NA,CASSRESYEQYF,TGTGCCAGCAGTCGCGAGAGTTACGAGCAGTACTTC
TRBJ2-1,TRBD2,TRBV30,NA,CAMGLAGPNEQFF,TGTGCCATGGGACTAGCGGGACCCAATGAGCAGTTCTTC
TRBJ2-2,TRBD2,TRBV27,NA,CASSLEPGGNTGELFF,TGTGCCAGCAGTTTAGAGCCGGGGGGGAACACCGGGGAGCTGTTTTTT
TRBJ2-5,TRBD1,TRBV2,NA,CASSEARGETQYF,TGTGCCAGCAGTGAAGCCAGGGGGGAGACCCAGTACTTC
TRBJ1-5,TRBD1,TRBV5-6,NA,CASSPGQGIQPQHF,TGTGCCAGCAGCCCTGGACAGGGTATTCAGCCCCAGCATTTT
TRBJ2-1,NA,TRBV7-6,NA,CASSFGTHSSYNEQFF,TGTGCCAGCAGCTTCGGGACTCATAGCTCCTACAATGAGCAGTTCTTC
TRBJ1-1,NA,TRBV10-3,once,CAISEIQGANTEAFF,TGTGCCATCAGTGAGATACAAGGGGCGAACACTGAAGCTTTCTTT
TRBJ1-6,TRBD1,TRBV7-6,NA,CASSLAGTGGSPLHF,TGTGCCAGCAGCTTAGCCGGGACAGGGGGTTCACCCCTCCACTTT
TRBJ1-5,NA,TRBV4-2,NA,CASSQDRGYQPQHF,TGTGCCAGCAGCCAAGACAGGGGCTATCAGCCCCAGCATTTT
TRBJ2-4,NA,TRBV19,once,CASSIAARFVKNIQYF,TGTGCCAGTAGTATAGCGGCCAGGTTTGTCAAAAACATTCAGTACTTC
TRBJ2-2,NA,TRBV4-1,once,CASSRVGSGGTGELFF,TGCGCCAGCAGCAGGGTCGGTTCAGGAGGCACCGGGGAGCTGTTTTTT
TRBJ1-1,NA,TRBV15,NA,CATSSLRQGGEAFF,TGTGCCACCAGCAGCCTCAGACAAGGGGGAGAAGCTTTCTTT
TRBJ2-4,TRBD2,TRBV7-2,NA,CASSYSGGRDIQYF,TGTGCCAGCAGCTATAGCGGGGGAAGAGACATTCAGTACTTC
TRBJ2-3,TRBD2,TRBV7-3,NA,CASSRGLAGITDTQYF,TGTGCCAGCAGCCGGGGACTAGCGGGAATCACAGATACGCAGTATTTT
TRBJ2-1,TRBD2,TRBV19,NA,CASSMVGGPNEQFF,TGTGCCAGTAGTATGGTGGGAGGGCCCAATGAGCAGTTCTTC
TRBJ2-3,NA,TRBV2,NA,CASPERGAPGTGTDTQYF,TGTGCCAGCCCCGAAAGGGGGGCCCCGGGGACAGGCACAGATACGCAGTATTTT
TRBJ2-1,NA,TRBV29-1,NA,CSVEEGQKSYNEQFF,TGCAGCGTTGAAGAGGGGCAGAAATCCTACAATGAGCAGTTCTTC
TRBJ2-1,TRBD2,TRBV7-9,NA,CASSFQRSGTNEQFF,TGTGCCAGCAGCTTTCAACGGAGCGGGACTAATGAGCAGTTCTTC
TRBJ2-3,TRBD2,TRBV2,once,CASNLPRGATDTQYF,TGTGCCAGCAATCTGCCGCGGGGGGCCACAGATACGCAGTATTTT
TRBJ1-6,NA,TRBV7-2,once,CASSYGRGSGSPLHF,TGTGCCAGCAGCTACGGGAGGGGTTCTGGTTCACCCCTCCACTTT
TRBJ2-5,TRBD2,TRBV28,NA,CASSLLAGGSNQETQYF,TGTGCCAGCAGCCTACTAGCGGGAGGCAGTAACCAAGAGACCCAGTACTTC
TRBJ1-4,NA,TRBV15,NA,CATSRSPGSANEKLFF,TGTGCCACCAGCAGATCCCCGGGGAGCGCTAATGAAAAACTGTTTTTT
TRBJ2-7,NA,TRBV25-1,NA,CASLTGDEYF,TGTGCCAGCCTTACGGGAGATGAGTACTTC
TRBJ2-7,TRBD1,TRBV27,once,CASSFRQGWDEQYF,TGTGCCAGCAGTTTTAGACAGGGGTGGGACGAGCAGTACTTC
TRBJ1-5,NA,TRBV7-8,few,CASSLPGNQPQHF,TGTGCCAGCAGCTTACCAGGGAATCAGCCCCAGCATTTT
TRBJ1-2,TRBD1,TRBV9,NA,CASSGPGTGGAEVGYTF,TGTGCCAGCAGCGGGCCCGGGACAGGGGGCGCCGAGGTTGGCTACACCTTC
TRBJ1-4,TRBD1,TRBV11-2,NA,CASSFTTGEDEKLFF,TGTGCCAGCAGCTTCACGACAGGGGAAGATGAAAAACTGTTTTTT
TRBJ1-4,NA,TRBV7-9,NA,CASSLTGEKLFF,TGTGCCAGCAGCTTGACAGGCGAAAAACTGTTTTTT
TRBJ1-5,NA,TRBV19,NA,CASNEGRGNQPQHF,TGTGCCAGTAACGAGGGTAGAGGCAATCAGCCCCAGCATTTT
TRBJ2-1,NA,TRBV28,NA,CASSSSSESTYNEQFF,TGTGCCAGCAGTTCCTCTAGCGAGTCAACCTACAATGAGCAGTTCTTC
TRBJ2-3,NA,TRBV19,once,CASSIEGEGTDTQYF,TGTGCCAGTAGTATAGAAGGGGAGGGCACAGATACGCAGTATTTT